The 23 T cell receptor beta chains below were found in one sample sequenced in a study of follicular helper T cells after annual influenza vaccination (dated by TCRdb to the late 2010s). Interpreted using the paper, the time point label stands for: 2015-2016 season, 7 days after influenza vaccination. The library was built by means of the immunoSEQ multiplex PCR assay. TCRdb took over this immuneACCESS table, retaining in-frame rearrangements with V and J assigned. Such tables are incomplete; in checked studies, under half of the missing clones stem from an unresolved V gene, and the remainder is unexplained. Across this sample there are over 8,000 clones, with approximately 78% seen only once. The leading ten clones occupy approximately 0.43% of the sample. Material: CXCR5+ CD38- circulating T follicular helper cells from blood, obtained 7 days after influenza vaccination. The sample's cell subset or site label is to be understood as: circulating Tfh, non-naive CD4+CXCR5+PD-1+ (ICOS+CD38+ or ICOS-CD38-). The source of these receptors is an adult who received the influenza vaccine.

The chain couples TRBV18 to TRBJ2-7; D gene ambiguous. The CDR3 is 15 amino acids. The germline V gene has CDR1 KGHSH and CDR2 LQKENI. Between the trimmed V and J ends, which lost 2 bases and 6 bases, there was a span of 17 bases. CDR3 region: CASSPALIGYSEQYF. The CDR3 DNA is TGTGCCAGCTCACCAGCCTTAATAGGCTATTCCGAGCAGTACTTC.

The chain is built from TRBV5-1 and TRBJ1-1, with D unclear. The CDR3 is made up of 13 amino acids. CDR1 is SGHRS and CDR2 is YFSETQ in the germline V gene. Trimming removed 4 bases at V and 1 base at J, with 8 bases between. As DNA, the CDR3 is TGCGCCAGCAGCCAAGATCCGAACACTGAAGCTTTCTTT. Its translation: CASSQDPNTEAFF.

This clone was seen a handful of times. The chain joins TRBV7-9 to TRBJ2-2; D unclear. The CDR3 spans 12 residues. V was shortened by 2 bases and J by 5 bases, with 3 bases between the two germline ends. Germline values: CDR1 SEHNR, CDR2 FQNEAQ (reference sequence). The CDR3 loop reads CASSLSTGELFF. CDR3 DNA: TGTGCCAGCAGCTTAAGTACCGGGGAGCTGTTTTTT.

The V call is TRBV14, the J call TRBJ1-4; TRBD1 aligns across 7 bases. V lost 7 bases to trimming and J lost 2 bases; unmatched junction nucleotides: 1. This CDR3 has 13 residues. Germline CDR1 is SGHDN and CDR2 is FVKESK. This CDR3 reads CASNRGTNEKLFF. The CDR3 region has the DNA TGTGCCAGCAACAGGGGCACTAATGAAAAACTGTTTTTT.

V usage is TRBV27 and J usage is TRBJ1-5; possible D gene TRBD1, 6 bases. Deletions cut 3 bases from V and 4 bases from J, with 13 bases between. Per germline, CDR1 MNHEY and CDR2 SMNVEV (reference sequence). CDR3 length: 15 amino acids. CDR3 amino acids: CASSLQGGKNQPQHF. The CDR3 nucleotides read TGTGCCAGCAGTTTGCAAGGGGGGAAAAATCAGCCCCAGCATTTT.

The V call is TRBV19, the J call TRBJ1-4, with D maybe TRBD1 (5 bases). Looked up from germline, CDR1 is LNHDA and CDR2 is SQIVND (reference sequence). This CDR3 comprises 14 residues. V lost 9 bases and J lost 0, with 11 bases in between. The CDR3: CASRDGATNEKLFF. The CDR3 coding sequence is TGTGCCAGCAGGGACGGGGCAACTAATGAAAAACTGTTTTTT.

This chain uses TRBV19 with TRBJ1-1; the D gene is possibly TRBD1 (6 bases). Per germline, CDR1 LNHDA and CDR2 SQIVND (reference sequence). V lost 5 bases to trimming and J lost 1 base, with 8 bases between them. The CDR3 loop spans 13 amino acids. The CDR3 DNA sequence: TGTGCCAGTAGTCAGGGGCGGAACACTGAAGCTTTCTTT. Protein sequence: CASSQGRNTEAFF.

The chain carries TRBV2 and TRBJ1-4; 7 bases map to TRBD1. The CDR3 covers 15 residues. CDR1 SNHLY and CDR2 FYNNEI come from the germline V gene. The V gene end was trimmed by 2 bases and the J gene end by 5 bases; junction bases not matched to a gene: 5. The CDR3 region has the DNA TGTGCCAGCAGTGAACTAACAGGGGACAATGAAAAACTGTTTTTT. Amino acid sequence: CASSELTGDNEKLFF.

The rearrangement links TRBV10-1 to TRBJ2-2; 9 bases line up with TRBD2. J gave up 2 bases and V 3 bases, and 7 bases lay outside the gene matches. Germline values: CDR1 WNHNN, CDR2 SYGVQD (reference sequence). The CDR3 spans 17 residues. CDR3 in DNA: TGCGCCAGCAGTGACCCTAGCGGGGTCATTAACACCGGGGAGCTGTTTTTT. Residues: CASSDPSGVINTGELFF.

Only one count was recorded for this clone. The genes are TRBV7-2 and TRBJ2-3, with D maybe TRBD1 (6 bases). Between the trimmed V and J ends, which lost 1 base and 5 bases, there was a span of 19 bases. The germline V gene encodes CDR1 SGHTA and CDR2 FQGNSA. CDR3 length: 17 amino acids. The CDR3 nucleotides are TGTGCCAGCAGCTTAGGGTCCGGGACAACTCCGGGAGATACGCAGTATTTT. Residues: CASSLGSGTTPGDTQYF.

The chain recombines TRBV18 with TRBJ1-2; D call uncertain. Germline assignment: CDR1 KGHSH and CDR2 LQKENI. Trimming took 2 bases from V and 3 from J, leaving 10 bases between them. CDR3 size: 14 residues. The CDR3, as DNA: TGTGCCAGCTCACCAGAGAGGGTTTACTATGGCTACACCTTC. This translates into CASSPERVYYGYTF.

The gene calls are TRBV9 and TRBJ2-5; TRBD1 matches 9 bases. V gave up 4 bases and J gave up 5 bases; unmatched junction bases: 6. The germline V gene has CDR1 SGDLS and CDR2 YYNGEE. The CDR3 covers 14 residues. CDR3 sequence reads: CASSLQGARETQYF. The CDR3 DNA reads TGTGCCAGCAGCTTACAGGGGGCTAGGGAGACCCAGTACTTC.

In this sample, this clone turned up a few times. The genes are TRBV19 and TRBJ1-2; weak D call: TRBD1 (5 bases). V lost 0 bases and J lost 4, with 15 bases in between. CDR3 length: 16 residues. Germline V CDR1 and CDR2: LNHDA, SQIVND (reference sequence). The CDR3 coding sequence is TGTGCCAGTAGTATAGAAAGGAGGGGCTCTGGCTATGGCTACACCTTC. This sequence encodes CASSIERRGSGYGYTF.

The genes are TRBV10-3 and TRBJ2-3, with TRBD1 as a possible D gene (6 bases). V lost 6 bases, J lost 1 base, and 11 bases lay in between. Germline V gene lookup returns CDR1 ENHRY and CDR2 SYGVKD. This CDR3 contains 14 residues. The CDR3 loop reads CAIRGAKGTDTQYF. In DNA form, the CDR3 reads TGTGCCATCAGGGGGGCGAAGGGCACAGATACGCAGTATTTT.

The chain combines TRBV2 with TRBJ2-1; 14 positions agree with TRBD2. Trimming at V came to 4 bases and at J to 8 bases, leaving 7 bases not matched to a gene. Germline V gene sequence: CDR1 SNHLY, CDR2 FYNNEI. This CDR3 spans 16 amino acids. The CDR3 sequence is CASSAQGLAGGYEQFF. CDR3 nucleotide sequence: TGTGCCAGCAGTGCGCAAGGACTAGCGGGGGGATATGAGCAGTTCTTC.

This clone has only one observation. The chain is built from TRBV7-2 and TRBJ1-2; D is undetermined. The V gene's germline CDR1 is SGHTA and CDR2 FQGNSA. The CDR3 is 14 residues long. Trimming removed 5 bases from V and 7 bases from J, with 17 bases in between. The CDR3 reads CASSLRSDGFGYTF. CDR3 sequence (DNA): TGTGCCAGCAGCCTGAGGTCCGACGGGTTTGGCTACACCTTC.

The chain employs TRBV21-1 and TRBJ2-2; TRBD2 was called by the table and not checked on the DNA. TRBV21-1 is given as a pseudogene. The CDR3 is 16 residues long. The CDR3 region is CASTLIAGENTGELFF. CDR3 in DNA: TGTGCCAGCACGCTAATAGCGGGGGAAAACACCGGGGAGCTGTTTTTT.

This clone was detected once. CDR3 DNA sequence: TGTGCCAGCAGCCGTAGCGGGACTGGCACAGATACGCAGTATTTT. It is translated as CASSRSGTGTDTQYF. The chain joins TRBV7-2 to TRBJ2-3; 8 bases align to TRBD2. There are 15 residues in the CDR3. With 5 bases clipped from V and 1 base from J, the junction kept 5 bases outside the gene matches. CDR1 and CDR2 (germline): SGHTA, FQGNSA.

V usage is TRBV2 and J usage is TRBJ2-3; 13 nucleotides match TRBD2. The CDR3 is 16 residues long. V was clipped by 7 bases and J by 1 base; unmatched bases: 5. CDR1 is SNHLY, CDR2 FYNNEI, per germline. Here the CDR3 reads CASTGLAGVGTDTQYF. Here the CDR3 DNA reads TGTGCCAGCACTGGACTAGCGGGGGTGGGCACAGATACGCAGTATTTT.

The V gene is TRBV18, the J gene TRBJ1-5; D not certain. Germline V gives CDR1 KGHSH, CDR2 LQKENI. CDR3 length equals 13 residues. V gave up 6 bases and J gave up 2 bases, with 8 bases separating them. The CDR3: CASSSGRNQPQHF. CDR3 DNA sequence: TGTGCCAGCTCCTCGGGTCGCAATCAGCCCCAGCATTTT.

This clone showed up just a few times. The V and J genes are TRBV7-9 and TRBJ1-6; D remains ambiguous. Trimming shortened V by 5 bases and J by 10 bases, and 9 bases separated the two germline ends. The germline V gene has CDR1 SEHNR and CDR2 FQNEAQ (reference sequence). The CDR3 consists of 12 residues. In nucleotides, the CDR3 is TGTGCCAGCAGCCACCATGCCTCACCCCTCCACTTT. Protein product: CASSHHASPLHF.

Remarks on this clone: Relative to the germline gene, one junction end is altered; a read error may explain this. V is TRBV6-1 and J is TRBJ2-7, with unresolved D. Germline CDR1 is MNHNS and CDR2 is SASEGT. The CDR3 covers 12 residues. The CDR3 region has the DNA TGTGCCAGCAGTCAAACGGGTCCGAGAATTAACTTC. This translates into CASSQTGPRINF.

V is TRBV25-1 and J is TRBJ2-1; 10 bases align to TRBD1. V was pared by 3 bases and J by 2 bases, with 10 bases of the junction left unmatched. Germline V gene lookup returns CDR1 MGHDK and CDR2 SYGVNS. The CDR3 runs 18 residues. CDR3 nucleotide sequence: TGTGCCAGCAGTGACCTCTGGGACAGGGGTAAAACCTACAATGAGCAGTTCTTC. Translation gives CASSDLWDRGKTYNEQFF. The variable domain in full, completed from reference TRBV25-1 and TRBJ2-1, reads EADIYQTPRYLVIGTGKKITLECSQTMGHDKMYWYQQDPGMELHLIHYSYGVNSTEKGDLSSESTVSRIRTEHFPLTLESARPSHTSQYLCASSDLWDRGKTYNEQFFGPGTRLTVL.